The next 23 T cell receptor beta chains were all read from a single sample in a study of response to subunit inactivated influenza vaccine. From the RT-PCR reads, TCRdb called clonotypes with MiXCR, one entry per CDR3 protein. The repertoire holds some 570,000 distinct CDR3 sequences, 11% seen once, with approximately 11% in the top ten. The data were also submitted as part of a second study, on T cells expressing NK-cell markers. That source reports: A 5'RACE template switching approach incorporating UMIs was used to make TCR beta cDNA.

Specimen: PBMCs from blood, collected on the day of vaccination. The origin of the receptors is a man aged 50 or older who received an inactivated influenza vaccine.

This clonotype was detected only a few times. The chain uses TRBV20-1 and TRBJ2-5, with 11 bases aligning to TRBD2. The CDR3 totals 16 residues. CDR1 and CDR2 from the germline V gene are DFQATT and SNEGSKA (reference sequence). V was clipped by 0 bases and J by 2 bases; unmatched bases: 5. The CDR3 sequence is CSARDPSGGKQETQYF. The CDR3 coding sequence is TGCAGTGCTAGAGATCCTAGCGGGGGGAAACAAGAGACCCAGTACTTC.

This sequence joins TRBV2 and TRBJ2-1; D possibly corresponds to TRBD2 (5 bases). In germline, CDR1 is SNHLY, CDR2 FYNNEI. Trimming took 4 bases from V and 6 from J, leaving 10 bases between them. The CDR3 contains 13 residues. Here the CDR3 DNA reads TGTGCCAGCAGTGTTTGGACTGGCAATGAGCAGTTCTTC. Amino acids: CASSVWTGNEQFF. The whole variable domain, remainder taken from reference TRBV2 and TRBJ2-1, is EPEVTQTPSHQVTQMGQEVILRCVPISNHLYFYWYRQILGQKVEFLVSFYNNEISEKSEIFDDQFSVERPDGSNFTLKIRSTKLEDSAMYFCASSVWTGNEQFFGPGTRLTVL.

This clonotype has ten or more counts. This chain joins TRBV12-3 or TRBV12-4 and TRBJ2-5; a weak D match, TRBD2 (5 bases). This CDR3 has 13 residues. V lost 2 bases and J lost 5, with 9 bases in between. CDR3 bases: TGTGCCAGCAGTTTAAATGCGGGCGAGACCCAGTACTTC. Its translation is CASSLNAGETQYF.

This chain connects TRBV11-2 to TRBJ2-7; D is uncertain. Germline lookup yields CDR1 SGHAT and CDR2 FQNNGV. The CDR3 has 13 amino acids. Trimming took off 5 bases at V and 4 bases at J, with 12 bases between the two ends. CDR3 sequence reads: CASSLGTHYEQYF. The CDR3 DNA sequence: TGTGCCAGCAGCCTGGGCACTCATTACGAGCAGTACTTC.

This clonotype was observed a handful of times. The rearrangement uses TRBV2 and TRBJ2-5; possibly TRBD2 for D (5 bases). The CDR3 is 15 amino acids. Germline-derived CDR1 and CDR2 are SNHLY and FYNNEI. Trimming removed 6 bases at V and 4 bases at J, with 18 bases between. The CDR3 loop is CASRSILVRTETQYF. CDR3 DNA sequence: TGTGCCAGCAGAAGCATACTAGTTCGAACAGAGACCCAGTACTTC. Together with reference TRBV2 and TRBJ2-5, the CDR3 gives the full variable domain: EPEVTQTPSHQVTQMGQEVILRCVPISNHLYFYWYRQILGQKVEFLVSFYNNEISEKSEIFDDQFSVERPDGSNFTLKIRSTKLEDSAMYFCASRSILVRTETQYFGPGTRLLVL.

There are many counts of this clonotype. The chain joins TRBV12-3 or TRBV12-4 to TRBJ1-1, with 7 bases fitting TRBD1. V was pared by 8 bases and J by 6 bases, with 9 bases of the junction left unmatched. This CDR3 has 13 amino acids. The CDR3 DNA sequence: TGTGCCAGCTCGAAAGCTACAGGGGCTGAAGCTTTCTTT. Translated, it gives CASSKATGAEAFF.

The V gene is TRBV3-1, the J gene TRBJ1-1; D unclear. This CDR3 contains 12 residues. The V gene lost 6 bases and the J gene lost 5 bases, with 10 bases spanning the gap. Germline V gene lookup returns CDR1 LGHDT and CDR2 YNNKEL (reference sequence). The CDR3 reads CASRNSGTEAFF. For the CDR3, the DNA is TGTGCCAGCAGGAACTCGGGGACTGAAGCTTTCTTT.

Ten or more counts support this clonotype. The rearrangement uses TRBV5-1 and TRBJ2-3, with D possibly TRBD2 on 6 matching bases. The CDR3 is made up of 13 amino acids. The ends were cut back, 4 bases at V and 5 bases at J, with 11 bases in the middle. CDR1 and CDR2 from the germline V gene are SGHRS and YFSETQ. The CDR3 protein is CASSEWRGDTQYF. For the CDR3, the DNA is TGCGCCAGCAGCGAATGGCGGGGAGATACGCAGTATTTT.

This clonotype has ten or more counts. This chain connects TRBV29-1 to TRBJ1-1; a weak D match, TRBD1 (5 bases). CDR3 length equals 14 residues. Germline lookup yields CDR1 SQVTM and CDR2 ANQGSEA. V gave up 8 bases and J gave up 1 base, with 17 bases separating them. The CDR3 DNA follows: TGCAGCCCCCGGCGTCGGGACGAGAACACTGAAGCTTTCTTT. Its protein is CSPRRRDENTEAFF.

Ten or more counts support this clonotype. The chain links TRBV29-1 to TRBJ1-1; perhaps TRBD1 as D (5 bases). The V and J ends lost 6 bases and 0 bases respectively, with 8 bases between them. The V gene's germline CDR1 is SQVTM and CDR2 ANQGSEA. The CDR3 extends over 12 amino acids. CDR3 bases: TGCAGCGTAAAAGGGGTGAACACTGAAGCTTTCTTT. It specifies CSVKGVNTEAFF.

The rearrangement links TRBV4-1 to TRBJ2-7; 10 bases match TRBD1. This CDR3 region has 15 residues. Trimming cost V 2 bases and J 2 bases; bases outside gene matches: 3. Per germline, CDR1 MGHRA and CDR2 YSYEKL. CDR3 protein: CASSQTGTGAYEQYF. The CDR3 DNA sequence: TGCGCCAGCAGCCAAACCGGGACAGGGGCCTACGAGCAGTACTTC.

The gene calls are TRBV20-1 and TRBJ2-5; 8 bases fit TRBD2. The trim removed 6 bases at V and 2 bases at J, leaving 5 bases unmatched. The CDR3 loop spans 13 amino acids. Germline V gives CDR1 DFQATT, CDR2 SNEGSKA (reference sequence). Here the CDR3 reads CSAGGGGQETQYF. CDR3 sequence (DNA): TGCAGTGCCGGGGGCGGGGGGCAAGAGACCCAGTACTTC.

To note about this clonotype: The CDR3 carries no conserved terminal phenylalanine or tryptophan, so it likely arises from a read error. This sequence joins TRBV29-1 and TRBJ2-2; D remains ambiguous. The CDR3 spans 15 residues. Trimming removed 4 bases from V and 1 base from J, with 13 bases in between. Germline assignment: CDR1 SQVTM and CDR2 ANQGSEA. The CDR3 sequence: CSVVLGKVNTGELFL. As DNA, the CDR3 is TGCAGCGTTGTTTTGGGAAAGGTGAACACCGGGGAGCTGTTTTTA.

This clonotype was observed a few times. The chain uses TRBV3-1 and TRBJ2-5; perhaps TRBD1 as D (6 bases). CDR1 and CDR2 from the germline V gene are LGHDT and YNNKEL (reference sequence). V dropped 3 bases and J dropped 3 bases, with 11 bases sitting between them. The CDR3 runs to 14 residues. The CDR3 spells CASSQGWDKETQYF. The CDR3, as DNA: TGTGCCAGCAGCCAGGGGTGGGACAAAGAGACCCAGTACTTC.

This clonotype has more than one count but fewer than ten. The chain recombines TRBV4-2 with TRBJ2-3; no reliable D call. Germline V gene data show CDR1 as LGHNA and CDR2 as YNFKEQ. The CDR3 extends over 13 amino acids. V was trimmed by 1 base and J by 6 bases, leaving 8 bases between them. The CDR3 loop reads CASSQVPGDTQYF. CDR3 bases: TGTGCCAGCAGCCAAGTTCCCGGGGATACGCAGTATTTT.

This clonotype was detected a few times. The rearrangement links TRBV9 to TRBJ2-5; weak D call: TRBD2 (7 bases). Germline values: CDR1 SGDLS, CDR2 YYNGEE. V was cut by 4 bases and J by 5 bases, with 24 bases left in between. CDR3 length: 17 residues. CDR3 sequence: CASSLSGAGALGETQYF. CDR3 in DNA: TGTGCCAGCAGCCTCAGCGGGGCAGGGGCCCTTGGGGAGACCCAGTACTTC.

This clonotype was found a few times. This sequence joins TRBV20-1 and TRBJ2-1; TRBD2 might be the D (5 bases). Trimming pared 2 bases from V and 6 bases from J, leaving 20 bases between. This CDR3 contains 16 residues. Per germline, CDR1 DFQATT and CDR2 SNEGSKA (reference sequence). DNA of the CDR3: TGCAGTGCTAGACCCCACGGGTCGGGGTATGGCAATGAGCAGTTCTTC. As protein: CSARPHGSGYGNEQFF.

This clonotype was seen only a few times. This chain links TRBV2 with TRBJ2-1; 16 bases fit TRBD2. Trimming removed 4 bases from V and 7 bases from J; junction bases left unmatched: 1. In germline, CDR1 is SNHLY, CDR2 FYNNEI. CDR3 size: 15 residues. As DNA, the CDR3 is TGTGCCAGCAGTGCGGGACTAGCGGGAGGGAATGAGCAGTTCTTC. Translation gives CASSAGLAGGNEQFF.

This clonotype appeared a few times. The chain employs TRBV12-3 or TRBV12-4 and TRBJ2-2; 7 bases line up with TRBD1. V shed 3 bases and J 2 bases; nucleotides not matched to a gene: 6. This CDR3 contains 16 residues. The chain's CDR3 is CASSFRGTTNTGELFF. CDR3 sequence (DNA): TGTGCCAGCAGTTTCAGGGGGACAACTAACACCGGGGAGCTGTTTTTT.

For the CDR3, the DNA is TGCAGTGCTAGCAGGGGGTTGAATCAGCCCCAGCATTTT. It is translated as CSASRGLNQPQHF. The chain recombines TRBV20-1 with TRBJ1-5; 7 nucleotides align to TRBD1. Germline CDR1 reads DFQATT; CDR2 reads SNEGSKA (reference sequence). The V segment lost 3 bases and the J segment 4 bases; nucleotides outside the gene matches: 3. CDR3 length: 13 amino acids.

This clonotype was seen only a few times. This CDR3 reads CSARDQPGELFF. In nucleotides, the CDR3 is TGCAGTGCTAGAGATCAGCCCGGGGAGCTGTTTTTT. This sequence joins TRBV20-1 and TRBJ2-2, with no clear D. Trimming left V 0 bases short and J 6 bases short, with 5 bases between. The CDR3 has 12 residues. Germline-derived CDR1 and CDR2 are DFQATT and SNEGSKA (reference sequence).

V is TRBV30 and J is TRBJ1-1, with D uncertain. Trimming took off 5 bases at V and 6 bases at J, with 16 bases between the two ends. Germline loops: CDR1 GTSNPN, CDR2 SVGIG (reference sequence). The CDR3 loop spans 13 amino acids. In DNA form, the CDR3 reads TGTGCCTGGGGTGACGGCGGACGCGCTGAAGCTTTCTTT. Its translation is CAWGDGGRAEAFF.

The J gene is TRBJ1-5, the V gene TRBV4-2; D ambiguous. Trimming stripped 4 bases from V and 6 bases from J, with 19 bases between. From germline, CDR1 is LGHNA and CDR2 YNFKEQ. CDR3 length equals 16 residues. The CDR3 sequence: CASSPAPGPSGQPQHF. CDR3 nucleotides: TGTGCCAGCAGCCCAGCTCCGGGCCCCTCGGGTCAGCCCCAGCATTTT.